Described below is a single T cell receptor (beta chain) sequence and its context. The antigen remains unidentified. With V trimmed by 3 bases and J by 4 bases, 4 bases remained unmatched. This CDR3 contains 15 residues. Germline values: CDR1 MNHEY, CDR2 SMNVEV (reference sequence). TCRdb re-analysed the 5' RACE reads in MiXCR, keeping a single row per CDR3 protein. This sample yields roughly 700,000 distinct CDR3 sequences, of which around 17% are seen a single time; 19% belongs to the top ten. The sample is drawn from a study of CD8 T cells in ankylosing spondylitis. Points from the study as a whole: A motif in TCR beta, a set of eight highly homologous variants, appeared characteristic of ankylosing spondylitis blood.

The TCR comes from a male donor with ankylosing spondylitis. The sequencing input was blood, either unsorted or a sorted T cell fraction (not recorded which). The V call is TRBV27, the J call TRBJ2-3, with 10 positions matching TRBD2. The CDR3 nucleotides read TGTGCCAGCAGTTTTCTAGCGGGAGCCCCAGATACGCAGTATTTT. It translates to CASSFLAGAPDTQYF.